The 19 T cell receptor beta chains listed next were all sequenced from one sample in a study of blood T cell repertoires in COVID-19. Clones were sequenced by immunoSEQ multiplex PCR, and TCRdb holds only the in-frame ones, with some missing. The data hold around 250,000 clones, with around four fifths observed a single time. Material for sequencing was peripheral blood. Receptors originate from a man aged 40-49 years with active or convalescent COVID-19.

This sequence joins TRBV6-5 and TRBJ1-3; D is perhaps TRBD1 (5 bases). V lost 5 bases to trimming and J lost 2 bases, with 10 bases between them. In germline, CDR1 is MNHEY, CDR2 SVGAGI. CDR3 length: 14 amino acids. The CDR3 DNA reads as TGTGCCAGCAGTCCAGGGAAAGCTGGAAACACCATATATTTT. It codes for CASSPGKAGNTIYF.

V gene TRBV6-6 combines with J gene TRBJ2-1; TRBD2 agrees at 8 bases. Germline V gene data show CDR1 as MNHNY and CDR2 as SVGAGI (reference sequence). This CDR3 spans 15 amino acids. Unmatched junction bases numbered 6, after V lost 5 bases and J lost 3 bases. The CDR3 DNA follows: TGTGCCAGCAGTAGCGGACTAGCAGTCTACAATGAGCAGTTCTTC. Amino acid sequence: CASSSGLAVYNEQFF.

CDR3 DNA sequence: TGTGCCAGCAGTCCGGGAGGACTTAACTATGGCTACACCTTC. Translating it yields CASSPGGLNYGYTF. The V call is TRBV28, the J call TRBJ1-2; no definite D call. Germline assignment: CDR1 MDHEN and CDR2 SYDVKM. V was cut by 5 bases and J by 1 base, with 11 bases left in between. The CDR3 is made up of 14 amino acids.

The CDR3 region is CASSRTGGHQPQHF. The CDR3 DNA reads as TGTGCCAGCAGCCGGACAGGGGGCCATCAGCCCCAGCATTTT. V and J are TRBV27 and TRBJ1-5; 11 nucleotides line up with TRBD1. The germline gives CDR1 MNHEY, CDR2 SMNVEV (reference sequence). This CDR3 has 14 amino acids. Trimming took 6 bases from V and 5 from J; bases not matched to a gene: 3.

The chain couples TRBV12-5 to TRBJ1-4, with D possibly TRBD1 on 6 matching bases. Trimming left V 2 bases short and J 5 bases short, with 9 bases between. The germline gives CDR1 LGHNT, CDR2 FRNRAP. This CDR3 comprises 14 residues. The CDR3 region is CASGLWGLNEKLFF. CDR3 bases: TGTGCTAGTGGTTTGTGGGGGCTCAATGAAAAACTGTTTTTT.

This chain joins TRBV7-9 and TRBJ2-1; 7 bases are a match to TRBD2. CDR1 SEHNR and CDR2 FQNEAQ come from the germline V gene (reference sequence). V lost 5 bases, J lost 4 bases, and 5 bases stayed unmatched. The CDR3 loop spans 14 amino acids. CDR3 DNA: TGTGCCAGCAGCCCCGGGGGGACGTACAATGAGCAGTTCTTC. Residues: CASSPGGTYNEQFF.

The chain uses TRBV3-1 (or the pseudogene TRBV3-2) and TRBJ1-1, with a possible D match to TRBD1 (6 bases). Germline CDR1 and CDR2: LGHDT and YNNKEL (reference sequence). V dropped 4 bases and J dropped 1 base, with 10 bases sitting between them. The CDR3 has 14 amino acids. This CDR3 reads CASSLGQKNTEAFF. Written as DNA, the CDR3 is TGTGCCAGCAGCCTTGGACAGAAGAACACTGAAGCTTTCTTT.

J is TRBJ2-1 and V is TRBV25-1; TRBD1 is a possible D gene (5 bases). Germline V CDR1 and CDR2: MGHDK, SYGVNS. Trimming took off 2 bases at V and 6 bases at J, with 11 bases between the two ends. There are 14 residues in the CDR3. The CDR3 region is CASSEQGIINEQFF. The CDR3 DNA reads TGTGCCAGCAGTGAACAGGGAATTATCAATGAGCAGTTCTTC.

This rearrangement joins TRBV2 to TRBJ2-7; no reliable D call. Trimming left V 0 bases short and J 9 bases short, with 12 bases between. This CDR3 has 13 residues. Germline values: CDR1 SNHLY, CDR2 FYNNEI. The CDR3 spells CASSEAVIAGQYF. The CDR3 region has the DNA TGTGCCAGCAGTGAAGCCGTGATAGCTGGGCAGTACTTC.

This clone was counted once. This sequence joins TRBV7-9 and TRBJ2-7; 11 bases agree with TRBD2. The junction had 9 bases not matched to a gene; V was cut back by 5 bases and J by 3 bases. Per germline, CDR1 SEHNR and CDR2 FQNEAQ (reference sequence). This CDR3 region has 16 residues. This CDR3 reads CASSVNSGTSGYEQYF. Here the CDR3 DNA reads TGTGCCAGCAGCGTAAACTCCGGGACTAGCGGCTACGAGCAGTACTTC.

The chain recombines TRBV19 with TRBJ2-3; tentatively, D is TRBD2 (6 bases). CDR3 length equals 14 residues. The V gene's germline CDR1 is LNHDA and CDR2 SQIVND (reference sequence). Trimming removed 4 bases from V and 2 bases from J, with 10 bases in between. CDR3 protein: CASSNGGDTDTQYF. Here the CDR3 DNA reads TGTGCCAGTAGTAACGGGGGAGACACAGATACGCAGTATTTT.

The chain recombines TRBV28 with TRBJ2-3, with no clear D. CDR3 size: 11 residues. Per the germline V gene, CDR1 is MDHEN and CDR2 is SYDVKM. The V gene lost 6 bases and the J gene lost 6 bases, with 7 bases spanning the gap. The CDR3 region is CASSQVDTQYF. CDR3 in DNA: TGTGCCAGCAGCCAGGTCGATACGCAGTATTTT.

The V call is TRBV27, the J call TRBJ2-7; 11 bases are shared with TRBD2. V shed 2 bases, J shed 4 bases, and the junction held 4 bases outside the gene matches. The V gene's germline CDR1 is MNHEY and CDR2 SMNVEV (reference sequence). The length of the CDR3 is 15 residues. The CDR3 here is CASSLLAGGPYEQYF. CDR3 bases: TGTGCCAGCAGTTTACTAGCGGGAGGACCGTACGAGCAGTACTTC.

The chain links TRBV30 to TRBJ1-4, with TRBD1 identical over 7 bases. The germline CDR1 and CDR2 sequences are GTSNPN and SVGIG (reference sequence). CDR3 length: 12 amino acids. J was trimmed by 3 bases and V by 8 bases; bases with no gene match: 3. For the CDR3, the DNA is TGTGCCGGACAGGCACCTAATGAAAAACTGTTTTTT. Protein: CAGQAPNEKLFF.

V is TRBV20-1 and J is TRBJ2-5; D is uncertain. The CDR3 loop spans 10 amino acids. The V end lost 7 bases, the J end lost 3 bases, and 6 bases lay between the germline ends. Germline V gene data show CDR1 as DFQATT and CDR2 as SNEGSKA (reference sequence). CDR3 sequence reads: CSVLEETQYF. CDR3 bases: TGCAGTGTCCTCGAAGAGACCCAGTACTTC.

This clone was observed a few times. The genes are TRBV18 and TRBJ2-5; 7 positions agree with TRBD2. The CDR3 extends over 15 amino acids. The V gene end was trimmed by 4 bases and the J gene end by 4 bases; junction bases not matched to a gene: 9. Germline CDR1 is KGHSH and CDR2 is LQKENI. CDR3 coding DNA: TGTGCCAGCTCACAAGCCACCGGCGGGAGAGAGACCCAGTACTTC. Translated, it gives CASSQATGGRETQYF. Together with reference TRBV18 and TRBJ2-5, the CDR3 gives the full variable domain: NAGVMQNPRHLVRRRGQEARLRCSPMKGHSHVYWYRQLPEEGLKFMVYLQKENIIDESGMPKERFSAEFPKEGPSILRIQQVVRGDSAAYFCASSQATGGRETQYFGPGTRLLVL.

The chain combines TRBV19 with TRBJ2-2, with 14 bases aligning to TRBD2. This CDR3 contains 14 residues. Germline CDR1 LNHDA, CDR2 SQIVND (reference sequence). J was trimmed by 8 bases and V by 9 bases; bases with no gene match: 5. CDR3 residues: CASGTSGRTGELFF. The CDR3 DNA is TGTGCCAGCGGGACTAGCGGGAGAACAGGGGAGCTGTTTTTT.

This clone was seen ten or more times. The CDR3 protein is CAWSEPRGTRNTNTEAFF. The CDR3 DNA reads as TGTGCCTGGAGTGAACCCAGGGGTACCCGCAATACGAACACTGAAGCTTTCTTT. The rearrangement uses TRBV30 and TRBJ1-1, with D possibly being TRBD1 (6 bases). V lost 1 base to trimming and J lost 1 base, with 22 bases between them. The V gene's germline CDR1 is GTSNPN and CDR2 SVGIG (reference sequence). CDR3 length: 18 residues.

This sequence joins TRBV18 and TRBJ2-1; D may be TRBD2 (6 bases). This CDR3 is built from 17 residues. Trimming stripped 2 bases from V and 0 bases from J, with 14 bases between. Germline CDR1 KGHSH, CDR2 LQKENI. The CDR3 DNA follows: TGTGCCAGCTCACCATCAGGAGGGACCTACTCCTACAATGAGCAGTTCTTC. Protein: CASSPSGGTYSYNEQFF.